This T cell receptor beta chain was identified during a study of blood T cell repertoires in COVID-19. Study in general: The United States, Italy and Spain were the sources of the acute and convalescent COVID-19 samples. PBMCs, B-cell-depleted T cells, or T cells provided the cDNA or gDNA that made up the material.

Trimming removed 6 bases from V and 1 base from J; junction bases left unmatched: 6. The CDR3 is 14 amino acids. Looked up from germline, CDR1 is MNHEY and CDR2 is SVGAGI. Per the authors' pipeline: Amplification with reference gene primers provided the estimates of nucleated cell counts. The data were produced by immunoSEQ multiplex PCR, yet TCRdb's version contains in-frame clones alone and is incomplete. V, J and clone size derive from that table, while D and trimming were established from the DNA sequence. Here the sample spans tens of thousands of clones, about 89% being singletons. This clone was observed a handful of times.

Sequenced sample: peripheral blood. This TCR was sampled from a man over 45 with active or convalescent COVID-19. The chain has TRBV6-5 and TRBJ2-7; 7 bases fit TRBD1. CDR3: CASRAPGQSYEQYV. CDR3 bases: TGTGCCAGCAGAGCTCCGGGACAGTCCTACGAGCAGTACGTC.